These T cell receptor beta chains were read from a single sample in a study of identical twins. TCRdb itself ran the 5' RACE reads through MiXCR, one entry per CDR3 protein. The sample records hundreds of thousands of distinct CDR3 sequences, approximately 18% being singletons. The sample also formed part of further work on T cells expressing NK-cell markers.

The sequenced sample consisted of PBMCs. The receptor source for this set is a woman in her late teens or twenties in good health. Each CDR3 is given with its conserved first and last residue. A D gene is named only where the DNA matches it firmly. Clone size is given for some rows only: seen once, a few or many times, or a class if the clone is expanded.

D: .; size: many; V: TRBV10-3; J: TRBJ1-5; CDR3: CAISADLLNQPQHF; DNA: TGTGCCATCAGTGCAGACCTCCTGAATCAGCCCCAGCATTTT
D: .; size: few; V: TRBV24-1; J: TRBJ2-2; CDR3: CATSDPDTGELFF; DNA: TGTGCCACCAGTGATCCCGACACCGGGGAGCTGTTTTTT
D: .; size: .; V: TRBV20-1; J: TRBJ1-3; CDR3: CSARTPGNTIYF; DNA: TGCAGTGCCCGGACCCCGGGAAACACCATATATTTT
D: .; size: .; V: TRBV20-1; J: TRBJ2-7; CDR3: CSARPRPSLGQQYF; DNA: TGCAGTGCTAGGCCCCGTCCTAGTCTTGGGCAGCAGTACTTC
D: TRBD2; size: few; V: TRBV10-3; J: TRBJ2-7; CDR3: CAISEGRDEQYF; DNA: TGTGCCATCAGTGAGGGGAGGGACGAGCAGTACTTC
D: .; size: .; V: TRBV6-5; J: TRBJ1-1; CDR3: CASSYSFLGGTEAFF; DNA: TGTGCCAGCAGTTACTCTTTCCTAGGGGGCACTGAAGCTTTCTTT
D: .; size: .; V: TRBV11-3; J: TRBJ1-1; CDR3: CASSFMVRTEAFF; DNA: TGTGCCAGCAGCTTTATGGTGCGGACTGAAGCTTTCTTT
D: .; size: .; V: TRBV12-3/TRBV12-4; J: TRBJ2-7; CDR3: CASSWDNSYEQYF; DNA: TGTGCCAGCAGTTGGGACAACTCCTACGAGCAGTACTTC
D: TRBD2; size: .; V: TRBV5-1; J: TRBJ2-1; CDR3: CASSFGAGNSNEQFF; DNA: TGCGCCAGCAGCTTTGGAGCGGGGAACTCCAATGAGCAGTTCTTC
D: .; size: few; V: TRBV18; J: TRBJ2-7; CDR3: CASSQGPGPYEQYF; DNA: TGTGCCAGCTCACAGGGGCCGGGGCCCTACGAGCAGTACTTC
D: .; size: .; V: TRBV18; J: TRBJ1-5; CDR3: CASSPAGMDQPQHF; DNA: TGTGCCAGCTCACCAGCAGGGATGGATCAGCCCCAGCATTTT
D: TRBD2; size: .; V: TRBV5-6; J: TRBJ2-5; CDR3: CASSLPWTSGTQETQYF; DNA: TGTGCCAGCAGCTTGCCCTGGACTAGCGGGACGCAAGAGACCCAGTACTTC
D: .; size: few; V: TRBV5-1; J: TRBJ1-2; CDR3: CASSWGTESNYGYTF; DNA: TGCGCCAGCAGCTGGGGGACGGAATCTAACTATGGCTACACCTTC
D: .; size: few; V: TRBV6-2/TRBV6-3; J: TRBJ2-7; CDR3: CASSESAGHSYEQYF; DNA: TGTGCCAGCAGTGAGTCAGCGGGCCACTCCTACGAGCAGTACTTC
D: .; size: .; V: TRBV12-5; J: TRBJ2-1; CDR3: CASGPGLLYNEQFF; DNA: TGTGCTAGTGGTCCGGGACTTCTCTACAATGAGCAGTTCTTC
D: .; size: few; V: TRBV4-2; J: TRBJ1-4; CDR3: CASSQGRPYLNEKLFF; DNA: TGTGCCAGCAGCCAAGGACGACCATACCTTAATGAAAAACTGTTTTTT
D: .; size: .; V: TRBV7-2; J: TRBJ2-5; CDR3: CASSPGVAETQYF; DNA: TGTGCCAGCAGCCCGGGGGTGGCGGAGACCCAGTACTTC
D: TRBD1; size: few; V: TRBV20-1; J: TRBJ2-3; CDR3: CSAARDRSTDTQYF; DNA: TGCAGTGCCGCGAGGGACAGGAGCACAGATACGCAGTATTTT
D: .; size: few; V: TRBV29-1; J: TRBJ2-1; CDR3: CSVGRSSYNEQFF; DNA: TGCAGCGTTGGGAGGAGCTCCTACAATGAGCAGTTCTTC
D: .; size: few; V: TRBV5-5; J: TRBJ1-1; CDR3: CASSFLANTEAFF; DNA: TGTGCCAGCAGCTTCTTAGCGAACACTGAAGCTTTCTTT